A single sample gave rise to the 24 T cell receptor beta chains below, sequenced in a study of T cells in Graves' hyperthyroidism and ophthalmopathy. RNA transcripts gave rise to amplified TCR beta CDR3 regions. HTBI primers were the set used in a first-round RT-PCR of the TCR CDR3. From the multiplex PCR reads, TCRdb called clonotypes with MiXCR, one entry per CDR3 protein. Of 550,000 to 800,000 distinct CDR3 sequences detected, about a sixth appear once; the ten largest clones hold around 7.7%. Material for sequencing was blood. The receptors stem from a man aged 18 to 30 with Graves' hyperthyroidism.

This clonotype was counted many times. The chain uses TRBV12-3 or TRBV12-4 and TRBJ1-3; D not certain. The CDR3 has 19 residues. The V end lost 3 bases, the J end lost 0 bases, and 21 bases lay between the germline ends. CDR3 in DNA: TGTGCCAGCAGTTTCCCGGCAGGAGACAACATCCCCTCTGGAAACACCATATATTTT. It yields the protein CASSFPAGDNIPSGNTIYF.

There are a few counts of this clonotype. The gene calls are TRBV2 and TRBJ2-2, with unresolved D. CDR3 length: 12 residues. V gave up 6 bases and J gave up 3 bases, with 5 bases separating them. Germline-derived CDR1 and CDR2 are SNHLY and FYNNEI. In DNA form, the CDR3 reads TGTGCCAGCAGATTGGACACCGGGGAGCTGTTTTTT. Its protein product is CASRLDTGELFF.

The genes are TRBV10-3 and TRBJ2-7; D might be TRBD1 (6 bases). This CDR3 has 13 amino acids. The germline V and J ends were trimmed by 6 bases and 1 base, with 10 bases remaining between them. The germline V gene has CDR1 ENHRY and CDR2 SYGVKD. CDR3 sequence (DNA): TGTGCCATCAGCCGGGACACGTCCTACGAGCAGTACTTC. This codes for CAISRDTSYEQYF.

At least ten counts were recorded for this clonotype. V is TRBV15 and J is TRBJ2-1, with a weak D call TRBD2 (6 bases). From germline, CDR1 is LNHNV and CDR2 YYDKDF (reference sequence). The CDR3 contains 15 residues. V lost 5 bases and J 8 bases, leaving 19 bases between the germline ends. CDR3: CATSPGGGAGDEQFF. CDR3 bases: TGTGCCACCAGCCCAGGTGGAGGGGCTGGGGATGAGCAGTTCTTC.

This clonotype was detected a few times. CDR3 sequence reads: CASSIRQGYEQYF. CDR3 bases: TGTGCCAGTAGTATTCGGCAGGGCTACGAGCAGTACTTC. The rearrangement joins TRBV19 to TRBJ2-7, with D possibly TRBD1 on 5 matching bases. This CDR3 is built from 13 residues. V lost 3 bases and J lost 3, with 9 bases in between. Per the germline V gene, CDR1 is LNHDA and CDR2 is SQIVND (reference sequence).

This clonotype was seen many times. The chain joins TRBV24-1 to TRBJ2-1, with 14 bases that match TRBD2. This CDR3 contains 16 residues. V lost 5 bases and J lost 6; bases outside the gene matches: 5. Looked up from germline, CDR1 is KGHDR and CDR2 is SFDVKD. In DNA, the CDR3 is TGTGCCACCAGTGCCGTGGGACTAGCGGGAGCCAATGAGCAGTTCTTC. Translated, it gives CATSAVGLAGANEQFF.

V and J are TRBV3-1 and TRBJ2-7; TRBD1 agrees at 7 bases. This CDR3 has 16 amino acids. Germline CDR1 is LGHDT and CDR2 is YNNKEL (reference sequence). V shed 4 bases, J shed 5 bases, and the junction held 14 bases outside the gene matches. The CDR3 DNA reads TGTGCCAGCAGCCCCCCGGGCAGGGGGAAAAGCCACGAGCAGTACTTC. It translates to CASSPPGRGKSHEQYF.

This clonotype occurred a few times. The chain combines TRBV5-1 with TRBJ2-1; D is unresolved. In germline, CDR1 is SGHRS, CDR2 YFSETQ. Trimming took 2 bases from V and 9 from J, leaving 6 bases between them. The CDR3 covers 11 residues. DNA for the CDR3: TGCGCCAGCAGCTTTGACTCTGAGCAGTTCTTC. This codes for CASSFDSEQFF.

The V call is TRBV20-1, the J call TRBJ2-2; TRBD2 might be the D (6 bases). Trimming took 1 base from V and 2 from J, leaving 29 bases between them. The CDR3 has 21 amino acids. Germline loops: CDR1 DFQATT, CDR2 SNEGSKA (reference sequence). CDR3 sequence: CSARGGSGRLFGGINTGELFF. DNA of the CDR3: TGCAGTGCTAGAGGGGGGAGTGGTAGATTATTTGGCGGGATAAACACCGGGGAGCTGTTTTTT.

This clonotype was counted ten times or more. This chain uses TRBV6-6 with TRBJ2-1; D not certain. CDR1 MNHNY and CDR2 SVGAGI come from the germline V gene (reference sequence). Trimming took 0 bases from V and 6 from J, leaving 6 bases between them. The length of the CDR3 is 13 residues. CDR3 DNA sequence: TGTGCCAGCAGTTACTCGAGGCGCAATGAGCAGTTCTTC. It translates to CASSYSRRNEQFF.

This clonotype was seen at least ten times. CDR3 sequence: CASSLNRAVRNTEAFF. The CDR3 DNA follows: TGTGCCAGCAGCCTAAACCGGGCCGTGAGGAACACTGAAGCTTTCTTT. The chain couples TRBV7-8 to TRBJ1-1; D ambiguous. Between the trimmed V and J ends, which lost 5 bases and 1 base, there was a span of 17 bases. CDR1 SGHVS and CDR2 FQNEAQ come from the germline V gene. This CDR3 is 16 amino acids long.

At least ten counts were recorded for this clonotype. The V call is TRBV11-3, the J call TRBJ2-1; D is uncertain. CDR3 length equals 14 residues. V was shortened by 0 bases and J by 6 bases, with 9 bases between the two germline ends. Germline loops: CDR1 SGHNT, CDR2 YENEEA. The CDR3 spells CASSLEGDGNEQFF. The CDR3, as DNA: TGTGCCAGCAGCTTAGAAGGCGACGGCAATGAGCAGTTCTTC.

The sample holds a few counts of this clonotype. The chain couples TRBV11-3 to TRBJ2-1; a weak D match, TRBD2 (6 bases). CDR1 SGHNT and CDR2 YENEEA come from the germline V gene. The CDR3 is 12 amino acids. V lost 2 bases and J 12 bases, leaving 11 bases between the germline ends. CDR3 nucleotides: TGTGCCAGCAGCTTACACACCGGGGGGCAGTTCTTC. It specifies CASSLHTGGQFF.

The chain carries TRBV11-3 and TRBJ1-2; D is unclear. V was pared by 6 bases and J by 7 bases, with 12 bases between. Per the germline V gene, CDR1 is SGHNT and CDR2 is YENEEA. The CDR3 is 12 residues long. CDR3 DNA sequence: TGTGCCAGCAGTCGCCTATCGGGTGGCTACACCTTC. This gives the protein CASSRLSGGYTF.

This clonotype was detected many times. V and J are TRBV11-2 and TRBJ2-7, with D possibly being TRBD1 (7 bases). V was cut by 5 bases and J by 2 bases, with 13 bases left in between. Germline V gives CDR1 SGHAT, CDR2 FQNNGV. The CDR3 totals 14 residues. CDR3 sequence (DNA): TGTGCCAGCAGCGCAATCAGGGGGGCCTACGAGCAGTACTTC. Translating it yields CASSAIRGAYEQYF. Full variable domain (outside the CDR3, taken from reference TRBV11-2 and TRBJ2-7): EAGVAQSPRYKIIEKRQSVAFWCNPISGHATLYWYQQILGQGPKLLIQFQNNGVVDDSQLPKDRFSAERLKGVDSTLKIQPAKLEDSAVYLCASSAIRGAYEQYFGPGTRLTVT.

This clonotype was seen only a few times. This sequence joins TRBV11-1 and TRBJ1-3; D is unclear. The germline V gene has CDR1 SGHAT and CDR2 FQDESV (reference sequence). This CDR3 contains 14 residues. V was trimmed by 5 bases and J by 2 bases, leaving 10 bases between them. The CDR3: CASSQDPAGNTIYF. CDR3 DNA: TGTGCCAGCAGCCAAGACCCCGCTGGAAACACCATATATTTT.

This clonotype was detected ten times or more. CDR3 bases: TGTGCCACCAGCAGAGATAAGGCTAGCGGGGACTTCACAGATACGCAGTATTTT. This gives the protein CATSRDKASGDFTDTQYF. The chain carries TRBV15 and TRBJ2-3; 9 nucleotides align to TRBD2. The CDR3 spans 18 residues. After removal of 0 bases from V and 2 bases from J, the junction contained 9 bases not matched to a gene. Germline lookup yields CDR1 LNHNV and CDR2 YYDKDF (reference sequence).

The sample holds a few counts of this clonotype. This chain connects TRBV11-3 to TRBJ1-4; D ambiguous. Germline V lookup: CDR1 SGHNT, CDR2 YENEEA. V lost 1 base and J lost 5, with 14 bases in between. The CDR3 runs 16 residues. The CDR3 region has the DNA TGTGCCAGCAGCTTAGCGTACGAATATGCAAATGAAAAACTGTTTTTT. This gives the protein CASSLAYEYANEKLFF.

This chain links TRBV4-1 with TRBJ1-5; D perhaps matches TRBD1 (6 bases). With 1 base removed from V and 1 base from J, the gap between germline ends came to 17 bases. CDR3 length: 18 residues. Germline assignment: CDR1 MGHRA and CDR2 YSYEKL. The DNA for the CDR3 is TGCGCCAGCAGCCAAGTCAGAACAGGGAAGGTAAGCAATCAGCCCCAGCATTTT. Its translation: CASSQVRTGKVSNQPQHF.

This clonotype was picked up a small number of times. The DNA for the CDR3 is TGCGCCAGCAGCCAGAGGACAGGGTCCGGCGAGCAGTACTTC. It yields the protein CASSQRTGSGEQYF. This chain joins TRBV4-1 and TRBJ2-7; 8 nucleotides match TRBD1. After removal of 3 bases from V and 6 bases from J, the junction contained 7 bases not matched to a gene. Germline V gene data show CDR1 as MGHRA and CDR2 as YSYEKL. This CDR3 is 14 amino acids long.

The chain uses TRBV5-6 and TRBJ2-7; 8 nucleotides match TRBD1. V lost 0 bases to trimming and J lost 0 bases; unmatched junction nucleotides: 11. CDR1 and CDR2 from the germline V gene are SGHDT and YYEEEE. This CDR3 has 18 amino acids. The DNA of the CDR3 is TGTGCCAGCAGCTTGGGGGGTTACTGGGACAGGAGCTCCTACGAGCAGTACTTC. Translating it yields CASSLGGYWDRSSYEQYF.

The sample holds many counts of this clonotype. The chain's CDR3 is CASSSGTANYGYTF. The DNA for the CDR3 is TGTGCCAGCAGTTCCGGGACAGCTAACTATGGCTACACCTTC. This chain connects TRBV28 to TRBJ1-2, with 7 nucleotides matching TRBD1. V lost 4 bases to trimming and J lost 0 bases; unmatched junction nucleotides: 2. The CDR3 extends over 14 amino acids. CDR1 MDHEN and CDR2 SYDVKM come from the germline V gene.

This chain connects TRBV2 to TRBJ2-7; no definite D call. Trimming removed 7 bases at V and 6 bases at J, with 16 bases between. Germline V gene sequence: CDR1 SNHLY, CDR2 FYNNEI. This CDR3 has 13 amino acids. CDR3 sequence (DNA): TGTGCCAGCAAATTTTCCGAATTAACCGAGCAGTACTTC. Translating gives CASKFSELTEQYF.

This clonotype showed up many times. This rearrangement joins TRBV20-1 to TRBJ1-1; unclear D gene. This CDR3 region has 12 residues. Trimming shortened V by 6 bases and J by 0 bases, and 8 bases separated the two germline ends. The V gene's germline CDR1 is DFQATT and CDR2 SNEGSKA (reference sequence). In nucleotides, the CDR3 is TGCAGTGCGACCACGGTGAACACTGAAGCTTTCTTT. This codes for CSATTVNTEAFF.